The present T cell receptor beta chain was sequenced within a study of cytomegalovirus exposure and HLA in healthy donors. It was with 60 Vbeta and 13 Jbeta primers that the PCR ran. TCRdb keeps only in-frame clones here, not all; method: immunoSEQ multiplex PCR. Of fewer than 90,000 clones in the sample, approximately 67% are singletons; the top ten hold about 7.4%. Germline V gene data show CDR1 as SEHNR and CDR2 as FQNEAQ (reference sequence). Deletions cut 2 bases from V and 8 bases from J, with 19 bases between. The CDR3 covers 16 residues. This clone was found a few times. This receptor was identified in a man aged 40-55 years in good health and CMV-seropositive. The sample was PBMCs. The chain employs TRBV7-9 and TRBJ2-1; weak D call: TRBD2 (5 bases). In DNA form, the CDR3 reads TGTGCCAGCAGCTTAAAGAGAGACTACCAGGCCGATGAGCAGTTCTTC. Its protein product is CASSLKRDYQADEQFF.